Below, 28 T cell receptor beta chains from the same sample are listed, as sequenced in a study of T cells expressing NK-cell markers. TCRdb re-called the 5' RACE reads, yielding one record per CDR3 amino acid sequence without DNA. The sample's table shows roughly 390,000 distinct CDR3 sequences. The specimen sequenced was blood T cells: a sorted CD56 or NKG2C T cell subset, CD4+ or CD8+ T cells, or bulk PBMC T cells (not recorded which). These receptors originate from a woman aged 45 to 65 in good health.

V and J are TRBV19 and TRBJ1-1; TCRdb's assignment of TRBD1 cannot be checked, as there is no DNA. This CDR3 spans 14 amino acids. Germline V gene sequence: CDR1 LNHDA, CDR2 SQIVND (reference sequence). The CDR3 region is CASSLAGMGTEAFF.

This rearrangement joins TRBV12-3 or TRBV12-4 to TRBJ2-2; TCRdb selects TRBD1, and the lack of DNA leaves this call unchecked. The CDR3 contains 13 residues. This CDR3 reads CASSPRPTGELFF.

The chain has TRBV5-5 and TRBJ2-7; no DNA is available, so the TRBD1 call from TCRdb remains unchecked. In germline, CDR1 is SGHKS, CDR2 YYEKEE (reference sequence). CDR3 length: 14 residues. The CDR3 region is CASSLGAGSHEQYF.

The V gene is TRBV5-1, the J gene TRBJ1-1. CDR3 length: 13 amino acids. Germline CDR1 reads SGHRS; CDR2 reads YFSETQ. The CDR3 sequence: CASSTANTYEAFF.

V gene TRBV7-6 combines with J gene TRBJ2-5. The germline CDR1 and CDR2 sequences are SGHVS and FNYEAQ. The CDR3 runs 14 residues. The CDR3 loop reads CASSLAPTEETQYF.

The gene calls are TRBV7-9 and TRBJ2-3. The CDR3 is 14 amino acids. CDR1 is SEHNR and CDR2 is FQNEAQ in the germline V gene (reference sequence). The CDR3 sequence is CASRLAGVPDTQYF.

This chain links TRBV6-5 with TRBJ2-1; the D call from TCRdb, TRBD2, cannot be confirmed without DNA. The CDR3 consists of 18 residues. Germline V gene lookup returns CDR1 MNHEY and CDR2 SVGAGI. CDR3 region: CASSYDGWARASYNEQFF.

V gene TRBV4-1 combines with J gene TRBJ2-1; TCRdb names TRBD2, which stays unverified in the absence of DNA. The length of the CDR3 is 16 residues. Germline V lookup: CDR1 MGHRA, CDR2 YSYEKL. The CDR3: CASSQGLAGGQNEQFF.

The V gene is TRBV2, the J gene TRBJ1-1. The CDR3 runs to 14 residues. Germline CDR1 is SNHLY and CDR2 is FYNNEI. CDR3 residues: CASSEWAPSTEAFF.

This chain uses TRBV5-1 with TRBJ2-5; the TRBD1 assignment by TCRdb is unverifiable without DNA. Germline V gene sequence: CDR1 SGHRS, CDR2 YFSETQ. The CDR3 has 14 residues. Here the CDR3 reads CASSPGGQGETQYF.

The J gene is TRBJ1-1, the V gene TRBV24-1. Per the germline V gene, CDR1 is KGHDR and CDR2 is SFDVKD. The CDR3 runs 13 residues. This CDR3 reads CATSDFVGTEAFF.

J is TRBJ2-3 and V is TRBV6-2 or TRBV6-3; TCRdb designates TRBD2, a call that cannot be tested without DNA. The CDR3 is made up of 15 amino acids. Germline-derived CDR1 and CDR2 are MNHEY and SVGEGT. The CDR3 sequence is CASSQTRYPTDTQYF.

This chain joins TRBV29-1 and TRBJ2-1. The CDR3 runs to 11 residues. Germline-derived CDR1 and CDR2 are SQVTM and ANQGSEA. The CDR3 sequence: CSVATSSEQFF.

V usage is TRBV9 and J usage is TRBJ2-3. In germline, CDR1 is SGDLS, CDR2 YYNGEE. The CDR3 spans 16 residues. The CDR3 sequence: CASSWGDSSSTDTQYF.

CDR3 in amino acids: CSASTSGSQDTQYF. V gene TRBV20-1 combines with J gene TRBJ2-3; TCRdb outputs TRBD2, but without DNA this stays unchecked. The CDR3 runs to 14 residues. Germline CDR1 is DFQATT and CDR2 is SNEGSKA (reference sequence).

The rearrangement links TRBV4-1 to TRBJ1-5; there is no DNA to check the TCRdb D call of TRBD1. The CDR3 runs 15 residues. Germline CDR1 is MGHRA and CDR2 is YSYEKL. This chain's CDR3 is CASSQDSGQGQPQHF.

The chain recombines TRBV10-3 with TRBJ2-3; TCRdb reports TRBD2, a call that lacks DNA to check it against. Germline V gene lookup returns CDR1 ENHRY and CDR2 SYGVKD. The CDR3 contains 14 residues. The chain's CDR3 is CATSLAGGTDTQYF.

V is TRBV19 and J is TRBJ2-7. The CDR3 is made up of 15 amino acids. Per the germline V gene, CDR1 is LNHDA and CDR2 is SQIVND (reference sequence). The CDR3 protein is CASSIVAPSSYEQYF.

The gene calls are TRBV6-6 and TRBJ2-7; TCRdb selects TRBD2, and the lack of DNA leaves this call unchecked. This CDR3 is built from 14 residues. CDR1 is MNHNY, CDR2 SVGAGI, per germline (reference sequence). The CDR3 is CASKKGGGVYEQYF.

This chain joins TRBV20-1 and TRBJ1-1; TCRdb lists TRBD1, though no DNA is available to test this call. The V gene's germline CDR1 is DFQATT and CDR2 SNEGSKA (reference sequence). The CDR3 is 14 residues long. CDR3 amino acids: CSARDPVGPYEAFF.

The chain links TRBV29-1 to TRBJ2-5; there is no DNA to check the TCRdb D call of TRBD1. This CDR3 comprises 12 residues. Germline CDR1 and CDR2: SQVTM and ANQGSEA. This CDR3 reads CSVGGQGSTQYF.

The chain carries TRBV4-1 and TRBJ2-7; the D gene TCRdb calls, TRBD2, cannot be checked with no DNA. Germline assignment: CDR1 MGHRA and CDR2 YSYEKL. The CDR3 is 16 residues long. CDR3 amino acids: CASSQGQAGHSYEQYF.

The chain recombines TRBV12-3 or TRBV12-4 with TRBJ2-3; TCRdb's D gene call, TRBD2, goes unchecked for lack of DNA. This CDR3 has 17 residues. The CDR3 region is CASSPGTPNPGTDTQYF.

This chain uses TRBV7-8 with TRBJ2-5; the D call from TCRdb, TRBD2, cannot be confirmed without DNA. Germline values: CDR1 SGHVS, CDR2 FQNEAQ. This CDR3 has 14 residues. CDR3 loop: CASINSGREETQYF.

This chain links TRBV5-1 with TRBJ2-4; no DNA is available, so the TRBD2 call from TCRdb remains unchecked. Germline V lookup: CDR1 SGHRS, CDR2 YFSETQ. CDR3 length: 15 amino acids. CDR3 region: CASSPPLAGKNIQYF. Full variable domain (outside the CDR3, taken from reference TRBV5-1 and TRBJ2-4): KAGVTQTPRYLIKTRGQQVTLSCSPISGHRSVSWYQQTPGQGLQFLFEYFSETQRNKGNFPGRFSGRQFSNSRSEMNVSTLELGDSALYLCASSPPLAGKNIQYFGAGTRLSVL.

This sequence joins TRBV2 and TRBJ2-2; TCRdb picks TRBD2, but there is no DNA to check that call. CDR1 SNHLY and CDR2 FYNNEI come from the germline V gene. CDR3 length: 13 amino acids. The CDR3 spells CASRTSGTAELFF.

V is TRBV11-2 and J is TRBJ2-3; TCRdb gives TRBD1 as the D gene, but with no DNA this cannot be confirmed. Germline lookup yields CDR1 SGHAT and CDR2 FQNNGV. This CDR3 has 15 amino acids. This CDR3 reads CASSRGQSSTDTQYF.

The rearrangement joins TRBV5-6 to TRBJ2-1; TCRdb indicates TRBD2, and absent DNA this call remains unverified. The V gene's germline CDR1 is SGHDT and CDR2 YYEEEE. The CDR3 is 13 residues long. CDR3 region: CASSLLASGEQFF.